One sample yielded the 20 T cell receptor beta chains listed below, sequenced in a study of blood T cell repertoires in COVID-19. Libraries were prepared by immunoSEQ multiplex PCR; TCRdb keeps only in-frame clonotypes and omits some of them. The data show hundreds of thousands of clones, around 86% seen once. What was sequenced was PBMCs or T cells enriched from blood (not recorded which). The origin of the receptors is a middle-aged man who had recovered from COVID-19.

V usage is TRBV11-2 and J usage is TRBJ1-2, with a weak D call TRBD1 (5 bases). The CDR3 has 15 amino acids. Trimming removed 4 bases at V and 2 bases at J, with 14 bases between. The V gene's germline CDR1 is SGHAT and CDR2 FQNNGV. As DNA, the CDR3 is TGTGCCAGCAGCTCGAGGACACTGGGGAACTATGGCTACACCTTC. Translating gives CASSSRTLGNYGYTF.

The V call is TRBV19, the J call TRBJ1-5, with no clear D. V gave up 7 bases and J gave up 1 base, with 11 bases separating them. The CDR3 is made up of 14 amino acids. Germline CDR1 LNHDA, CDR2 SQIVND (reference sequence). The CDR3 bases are TGTGCCAGTACCGGAGGGAAAAGCAATCAGCCCCAGCATTTT. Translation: CASTGGKSNQPQHF.

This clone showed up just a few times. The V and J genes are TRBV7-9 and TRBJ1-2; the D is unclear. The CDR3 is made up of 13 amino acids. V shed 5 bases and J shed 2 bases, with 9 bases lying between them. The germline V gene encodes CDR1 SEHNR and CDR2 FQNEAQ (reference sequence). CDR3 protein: CASSAPANYGYTF. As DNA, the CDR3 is TGTGCCAGCAGCGCACCCGCGAACTATGGCTACACCTTC.

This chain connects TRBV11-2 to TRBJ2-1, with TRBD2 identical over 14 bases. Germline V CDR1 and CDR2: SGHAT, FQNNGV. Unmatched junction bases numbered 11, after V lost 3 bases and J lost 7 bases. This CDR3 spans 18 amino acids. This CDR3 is CASSFQWTSGRLGNEQFF. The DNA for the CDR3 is TGTGCCAGCAGCTTCCAGTGGACTAGCGGGAGGTTAGGTAATGAGCAGTTCTTC.

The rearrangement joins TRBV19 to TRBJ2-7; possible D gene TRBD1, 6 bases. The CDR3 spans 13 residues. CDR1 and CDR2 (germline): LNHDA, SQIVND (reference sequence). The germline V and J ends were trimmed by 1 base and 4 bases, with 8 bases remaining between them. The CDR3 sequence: CASSIAQGYEQYF. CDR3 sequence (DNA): TGTGCCAGTAGTATAGCGCAGGGGTACGAGCAGTACTTC.

The CDR3 nucleotides read TGCGCCAGCAGCTTGGATAACAGCTATGGCTACACCTTC. It specifies CASSLDNSYGYTF. J is TRBJ1-2 and V is TRBV5-1; no reliable D call. The ends were cut back, 0 bases at V and 4 bases at J, with 7 bases in the middle. There are 13 residues in the CDR3. Germline V gives CDR1 SGHRS, CDR2 YFSETQ.

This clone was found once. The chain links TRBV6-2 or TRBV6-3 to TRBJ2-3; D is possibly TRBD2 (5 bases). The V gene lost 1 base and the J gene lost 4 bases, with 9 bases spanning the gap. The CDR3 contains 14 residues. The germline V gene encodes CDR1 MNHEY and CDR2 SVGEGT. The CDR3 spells CASSYYPLADTQYF. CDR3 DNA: TGTGCCAGCAGTTACTACCCACTAGCAGATACGCAGTATTTT.

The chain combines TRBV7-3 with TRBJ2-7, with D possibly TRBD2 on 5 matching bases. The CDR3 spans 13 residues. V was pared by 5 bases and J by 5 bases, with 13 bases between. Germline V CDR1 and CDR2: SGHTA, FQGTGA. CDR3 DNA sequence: TGTGCCAGCAGCCTAAGGGCTAGCAACGAGCAGTACTTC. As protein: CASSLRASNEQYF.

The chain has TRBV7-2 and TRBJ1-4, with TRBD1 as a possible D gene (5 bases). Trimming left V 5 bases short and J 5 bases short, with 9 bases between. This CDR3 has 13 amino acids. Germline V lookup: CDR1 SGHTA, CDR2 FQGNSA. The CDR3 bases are TGTGCCAGCAGCGCTACAGGCAATGAAAAACTGTTTTTT. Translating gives CASSATGNEKLFF.

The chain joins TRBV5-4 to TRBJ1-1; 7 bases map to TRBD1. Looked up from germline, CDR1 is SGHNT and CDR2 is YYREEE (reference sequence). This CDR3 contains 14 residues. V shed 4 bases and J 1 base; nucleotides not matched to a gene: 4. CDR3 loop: CASSPTGKNTEAFF. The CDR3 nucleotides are TGTGCCAGCAGCCCGACAGGGAAGAACACTGAAGCTTTCTTT.

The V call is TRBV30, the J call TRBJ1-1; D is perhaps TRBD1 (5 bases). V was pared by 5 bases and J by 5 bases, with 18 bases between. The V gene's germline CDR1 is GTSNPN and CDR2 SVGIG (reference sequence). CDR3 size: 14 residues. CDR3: CAWGNLGGGTEAFF. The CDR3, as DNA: TGTGCCTGGGGGAACCTTGGCGGGGGAACTGAAGCTTTCTTT.

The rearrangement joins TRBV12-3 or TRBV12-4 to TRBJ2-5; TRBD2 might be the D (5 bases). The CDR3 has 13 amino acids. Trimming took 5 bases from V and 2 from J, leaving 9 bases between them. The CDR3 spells CASSEGTQETQYF. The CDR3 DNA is TGTGCCAGCAGTGAGGGTACTCAAGAGACCCAGTACTTC.

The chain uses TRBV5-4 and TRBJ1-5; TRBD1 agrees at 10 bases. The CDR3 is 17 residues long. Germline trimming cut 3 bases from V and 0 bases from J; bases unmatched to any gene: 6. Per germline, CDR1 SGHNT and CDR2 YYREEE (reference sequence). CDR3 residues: CASSYGTGDYSNQPQHF. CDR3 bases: TGTGCCAGCAGCTATGGGACAGGGGATTATAGCAATCAGCCCCAGCATTTT.

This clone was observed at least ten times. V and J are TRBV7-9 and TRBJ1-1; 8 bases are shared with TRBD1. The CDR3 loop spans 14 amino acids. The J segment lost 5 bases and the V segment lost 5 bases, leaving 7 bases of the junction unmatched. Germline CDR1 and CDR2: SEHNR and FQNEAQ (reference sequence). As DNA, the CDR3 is TGTGCCAGCAGCCATCCTAGGACAGGGACTGAAGCTTTCTTT. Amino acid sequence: CASSHPRTGTEAFF.

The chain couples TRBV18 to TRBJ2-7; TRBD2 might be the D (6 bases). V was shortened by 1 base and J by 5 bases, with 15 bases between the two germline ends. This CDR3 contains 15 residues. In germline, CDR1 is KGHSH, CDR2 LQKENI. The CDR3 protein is CASSPREVGTHEQYF. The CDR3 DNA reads TGTGCCAGCTCACCACGGGAGGTCGGGACCCACGAGCAGTACTTC. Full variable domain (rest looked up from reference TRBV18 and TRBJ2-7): NAGVMQNPRHLVRRRGQEARLRCSPMKGHSHVYWYRQLPEEGLKFMVYLQKENIIDESGMPKERFSAEFPKEGPSILRIQQVVRGDSAAYFCASSPREVGTHEQYFGPGTRLTVT.

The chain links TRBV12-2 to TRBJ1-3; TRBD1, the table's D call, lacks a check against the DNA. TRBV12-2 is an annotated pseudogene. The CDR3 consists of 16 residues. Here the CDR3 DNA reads TGTGCAAGTCGCTTAGCGGGGACAAACTCTGGAAACACCATATATTTT. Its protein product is CASRLAGTNSGNTIYF.

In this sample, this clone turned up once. The CDR3 DNA reads as TGTGCCAGCAGCCCGAGGACTAGCGGGGGATCAGAGACCCAGTACTTC. Translated: CASSPRTSGGSETQYF. V and J are TRBV7-2 and TRBJ2-5, with 13 bases that match TRBD2. CDR1 and CDR2 from the germline V gene are SGHTA and FQGNSA. This CDR3 region has 16 residues. V was pared by 5 bases and J by 4 bases, with 7 bases of the junction left unmatched.

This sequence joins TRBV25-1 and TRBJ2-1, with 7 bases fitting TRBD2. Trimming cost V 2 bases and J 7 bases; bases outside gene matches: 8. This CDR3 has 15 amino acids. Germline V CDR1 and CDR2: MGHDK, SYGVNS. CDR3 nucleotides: TGTGCCAGCAGTGAAAAGGCTAGCGGAAGTAATGAGCAGTTCTTC. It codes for CASSEKASGSNEQFF.

The CDR3 protein is CASQKLAGGYEQYF. As DNA, the CDR3 is TGCGCCAGTCAAAAACTAGCGGGTGGCTACGAGCAGTACTTC. The V and J genes are TRBV5-1 and TRBJ2-7; 9 nucleotides match TRBD2. Losses at the gene ends were 8 bases for V and 3 bases for J; bases not matched to a gene: 9. The germline CDR1 and CDR2 sequences are SGHRS and YFSETQ. This CDR3 contains 14 residues. The full variable domain, its missing parts supplied by reference TRBV5-1 and TRBJ2-7, is KAGVTQTPRYLIKTRGQQVTLSCSPISGHRSVSWYQQTPGQGLQFLFEYFSETQRNKGNFPGRFSGRQFSNSRSEMNVSTLELGDSALYLCASQKLAGGYEQYFGPGTRLTVT.

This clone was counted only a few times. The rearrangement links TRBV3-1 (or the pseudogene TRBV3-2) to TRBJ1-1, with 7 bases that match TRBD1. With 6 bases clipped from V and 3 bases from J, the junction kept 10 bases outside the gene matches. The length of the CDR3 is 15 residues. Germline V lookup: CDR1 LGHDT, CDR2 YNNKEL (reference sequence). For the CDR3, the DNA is TGTGCCAGCAGTCTGACAGGGATCGGAGACACTGAAGCTTTCTTT. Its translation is CASSLTGIGDTEAFF.